This T cell receptor beta chain was sequenced in a study of blood T cell repertoires in COVID-19 (dated by TCRdb to 2020 to 2022). With regard to the full study: The collaborator samples originated in the United States, Italy and Spain and spanned the acute and convalescent phases of COVID-19. The repertoires were made available in a free public database intended to serve as a resource for research on the immune response to SARS-CoV-2. Samples were obtained from the ongoing ImmuneRACE study (first 160 participants) and from approximately 1,200 subjects provided by 6 global collaborators. The dataset comprised deeply sampled blood TCRbeta repertoires from subjects exposed to, actively infected with, or recovered from COVID-19. Where available, HLA class I and class II types were obtained from metadata supplied by the sample provider rather than from assay-based typing. The material from the prospective study consisted of cDNA or gDNA derived from T cells, B-cell-depleted T cells, or PBMCs. The sample metadata nearly always contained a de-identified subject ID, COVID-19 status, age in years and sex. Broad study findings and their caveats: The amount of clinical and demographic metadata varied by source and participant and was provided uncurated.

The germline V gene yields MNHEY for CDR1 and SVGEGT for CDR2. The junction carries 11 bases between V and J, which are trimmed by 2 bases and 7 bases respectively. The CDR3 has 13 amino acids, counting the end cysteine and phenylalanine. The read is trimmed to its CDR3 DNA, 39 bases read in frame from base 1. This clone was counted once. The target of this receptor is not known. No base quality information exists; no much larger clone differs at one position. Collaborating institutions collected whole blood in K2EDTA tubes following their own protocols. For TCRbeta analysis, collaborator samples were shipped as frozen whole blood, as isolated PBMCs, or as DNA extracted from either sample type. TCRbeta CDR3 regions were amplified from genomic DNA using the immunoSEQ Assay, a bias-controlled multiplex PCR. On the study's bioinformatics: Nucleated cell counts per sample were estimated from amplification of reference gene primers within the assay. Sequence reads were collapsed and filtered to measure the absolute abundance of every unique TCRbeta CDR3 rearrangement. Productive Simpson clonality was computed per sample as the square root of Simpson's diversity index over productive rearrangements. The source is immuneACCESS, and TCRdb retained only in-frame sequences with V and J called. Part of the clones is not carried over; for the studies checked, unresolved V genes explain less than half of this, and the remainder is unexplained. The V and J calls and clone size were taken over from that table, and D and trimming were inferred from the DNA. This sample gives tens of thousands of clones in total; approximately 80% of them show up just once. Around 12% of the sample lies in the top ten.

This clonotype originated in a human donor in a cohort sampled during active COVID-19. The sequencing sample was made of peripheral blood. The sequence links TRBV6-2 or TRBV6-3 to TRBJ1-1; too little of a D gene remains to name it. The DNA is as follows: TGTGCCAGCAGTTACGAGGTCTCCTTTGAAGCTTTCTTT. Its translation is CASSYEVSFEAFF.